The rows below give T cell receptor beta chains drawn from one sample of a study of blood T cell repertoires in COVID-19. Assay used: immunoSEQ multiplex PCR; TCRdb lists only in-frame clones, some missing. The sample lists about 38,000 clones, approximately 69% occurring once. The sequenced sample consisted of peripheral blood. These receptors were collected from a man in his sixties or seventies with COVID-19, enrolled during active disease. Both conserved end residues are part of each CDR3. The D gene is left open where the match is weak. Clone size is not always given. Where it is, it says once, few, many or a class for expanded clones.

clone_size	v_call	j_call	d_call	cdr3_aa	cdr3_nt
-	TRBV12-3/TRBV12-4	TRBJ1-1	TRBD1	CASSGQGYTEAFF	TGTGCCAGCAGTGGACAGGGGTACACTGAAGCTTTCTTT
once	TRBV10-3	TRBJ2-7	TRBD2	CAIKSGGGYYEQYF	TGTGCCATCAAAAGCGGGGGTGGATACTACGAGCAGTACTTC
few	TRBV4-1	TRBJ1-2	TRBD1	CASSQDPPGGTWSTF	TGCGCCAGCAGCCAAGATCCACCAGGGGGGACTTGGTCCACCTTC
-	TRBV18	TRBJ2-2	-	CASSPLTSNTGELFF	TGTGCCAGCTCACCGTTGACATCGAACACCGGGGAGCTGTTTTTT
-	TRBV5-1	TRBJ2-5	TRBD1	CASSLGDRGDETQYF	TGCGCCAGCAGCTTGGGAGACAGGGGAGATGAGACCCAGTACTTC
-	TRBV5-1	TRBJ1-2	-	CASSLELLGGYGYTF	TGCGCCAGCAGCTTGGAGCTCCTCGGGGGGTATGGCTACACCTTC
-	TRBV6-5	TRBJ1-2	-	CASTSRRSGYTF	TGTGCCAGCACGTCCCGAAGGAGTGGCTACACCTTC
-	TRBV14	TRBJ1-6	-	CASSQGLNSPLHF	TGTGCCAGCAGCCAGGGCCTTAATTCACCCCTCCACTTT
-	TRBV5-1	TRBJ1-6	TRBD1	CASSLDRVWNSPLHF	TGCGCCAGCAGCCTGGACAGGGTCTGGAATTCACCCCTCCACTTT
-	TRBV6-6	TRBJ1-4	-	CASTPFRQTNEKLFF	TGTGCCAGCACCCCTTTCCGACAGACTAATGAAAAACTGTTTTTT
-	TRBV6-2/TRBV6-3	TRBJ2-4	-	CASSIGDIQYF	TGTGCCAGCAGTATCGGGGACATTCAGTACTTC
-	TRBV6-2/TRBV6-3	TRBJ2-3	TRBD2	CASSYTGLAGGQTDTQYF	TGTGCCAGCAGTTACACGGGACTAGCGGGGGGGCAAACAGATACGCAGTATTTT
-	TRBV11-2	TRBJ1-4	-	CASSPWGVGEKLFF	TGTGCCAGCAGCCCTTGGGGGGTGGGGGAAAAACTGTTTTTT
-	TRBV3-1/TRBV3-2	TRBJ1-3	-	CASGSGGTTIYF	TGTGCCAGCGGGTCTGGGGGGACCACCATATATTTT
-	TRBV18	TRBJ2-1	-	CASSPPKTVSEQFF	TGTGCCAGCTCACCACCCAAGACAGTTAGTGAGCAGTTCTTC
-	TRBV5-1	TRBJ1-2	-	CASSLQAGTVYGYTF	TGCGCCAGCAGCTTGCAGGCAGGTACAGTCTATGGCTACACCTTC
-	TRBV10-3	TRBJ2-7	-	CAISGDIYEQYF	TGTGCCATCAGTGGGGACATCTACGAGCAGTACTTC
once	TRBV6-2/TRBV6-3	TRBJ2-7	-	CASSYSIRGYEQYF	TGTGCCAGCAGTTACTCGATTAGGGGCTACGAGCAGTACTTC
few	TRBV4-2	TRBJ2-1	-	CASSQTGSYSYNEQFF	TGTGCCAGCAGCCAGACAGGATCATACTCCTACAATGAGCAGTTCTTC
few	TRBV20-1	TRBJ1-5	-	CSASSGTGQPQHF	TGCAGTGCTAGTTCAGGGACTGGGCAGCCCCAGCATTTT
-	TRBV18	TRBJ1-2	-	CASSRDGYGYTF	TGTGCCAGCTCGCGGGACGGCTATGGCTACACCTTC
-	TRBV7-2	TRBJ2-7	TRBD2	CASSLQRGGPYEQYF	TGTGCCAGCAGCCTCCAGCGGGGGGGCCCCTACGAGCAGTACTTC
-	TRBV7-9	TRBJ1-1	TRBD1	CASSVGTGGNTEAFF	TGTGCCAGCAGCGTGGGGACAGGCGGGAACACTGAAGCTTTCTTT
-	TRBV29-1	TRBJ1-4	-	CSVRERDHATNEKLFF	TGCAGCGTTAGGGAACGGGATCATGCAACTAATGAAAAACTGTTTTTT
-	TRBV24-1	TRBJ2-1	TRBD1	CATSDWTGENEQFF	TGTGCCACCAGTGATTGGACAGGGGAAAATGAGCAGTTCTTC
-	TRBV5-1	TRBJ1-1	TRBD1	CASSYLGQANTEAFF	TGCGCCAGCAGCTATTTAGGACAGGCGAACACTGAAGCTTTCTTT
-	TRBV6-5	TRBJ2-7	-	CASRTDTTYEQYF	TGTGCCAGCAGGACCGACACCACCTACGAGCAGTACTTC
-	TRBV12-1	TRBJ2-1	-	CASSSPGCSSGSWLNEQFF	TGTGCCAGCAGCTCCCCCGGGTGCTCTAGCGGGAGTTGGTTGAATGAGCAGTTCTTC
-	TRBV7-2	TRBJ2-7	TRBD2	CASSNRAGESSYEQYF	TGTGCCAGCAGCAATAGGGCGGGGGAGAGCTCCTACGAGCAGTACTTC
few	TRBV4-3	TRBJ2-2	TRBD2	CASSPWGGRGANTGELFF	TGCGCCAGCAGCCCGTGGGGGGGTCGAGGCGCGAACACCGGGGAGCTGTTTTTT